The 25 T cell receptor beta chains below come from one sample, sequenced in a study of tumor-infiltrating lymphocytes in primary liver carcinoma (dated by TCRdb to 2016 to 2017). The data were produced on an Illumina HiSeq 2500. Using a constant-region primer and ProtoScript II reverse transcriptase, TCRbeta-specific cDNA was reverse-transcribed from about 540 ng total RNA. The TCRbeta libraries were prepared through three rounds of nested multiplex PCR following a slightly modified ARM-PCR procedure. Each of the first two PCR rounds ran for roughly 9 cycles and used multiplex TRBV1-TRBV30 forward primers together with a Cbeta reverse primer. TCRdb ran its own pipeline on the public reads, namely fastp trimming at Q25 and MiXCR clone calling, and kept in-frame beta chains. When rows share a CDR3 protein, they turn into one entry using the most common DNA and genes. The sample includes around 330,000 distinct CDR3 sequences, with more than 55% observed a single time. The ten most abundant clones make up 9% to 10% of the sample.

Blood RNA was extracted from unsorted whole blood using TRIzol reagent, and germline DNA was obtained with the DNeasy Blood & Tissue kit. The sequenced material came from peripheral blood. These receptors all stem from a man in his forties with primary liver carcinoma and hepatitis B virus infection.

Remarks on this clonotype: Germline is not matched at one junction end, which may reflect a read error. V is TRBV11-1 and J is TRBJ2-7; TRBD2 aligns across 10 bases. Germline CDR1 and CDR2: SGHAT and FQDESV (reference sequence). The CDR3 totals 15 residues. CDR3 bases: TGTGCCAGCAGCATAAGTAGCGGGAGGACTGGAGAGCAGTATTTC. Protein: CASSISSGRTGEQYF.

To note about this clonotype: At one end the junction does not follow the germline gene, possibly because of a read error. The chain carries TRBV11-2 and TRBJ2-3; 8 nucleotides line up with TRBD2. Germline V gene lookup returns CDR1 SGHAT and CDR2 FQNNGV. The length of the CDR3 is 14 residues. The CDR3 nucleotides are TGTGCCTGCAGAGCGGGAGAGAGCACAGATACGCTGTATTTT. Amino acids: CACRAGESTDTLYF. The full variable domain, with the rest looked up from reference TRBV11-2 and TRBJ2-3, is EAGVAQSPRYKIIEKRQSVAFWCNPISGHATLYWYQQILGQGPKLLIQFQNNGVVDDSQLPKDRFSAERLKGVDSTLKIQPAKLEDSAVYLCACRAGESTDTLYFGPGTRLTVL.

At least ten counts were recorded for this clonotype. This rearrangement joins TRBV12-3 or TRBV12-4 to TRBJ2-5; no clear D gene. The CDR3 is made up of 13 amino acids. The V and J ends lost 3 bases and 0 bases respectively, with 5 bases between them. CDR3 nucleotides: TGTGCCAGCAGTTTCTGGGACCAAGAGACCCAGTACTTC. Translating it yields CASSFWDQETQYF.

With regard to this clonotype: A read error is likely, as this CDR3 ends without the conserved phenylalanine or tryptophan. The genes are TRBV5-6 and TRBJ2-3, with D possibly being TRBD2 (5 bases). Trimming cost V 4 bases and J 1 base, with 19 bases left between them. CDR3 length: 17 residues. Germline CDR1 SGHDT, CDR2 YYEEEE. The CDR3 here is CASSPGMGSLRTDTQYL. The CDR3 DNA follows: TGTGCCAGCAGCCCGGGGATGGGGAGTCTTCGCACAGATACGCAGTATCTT.

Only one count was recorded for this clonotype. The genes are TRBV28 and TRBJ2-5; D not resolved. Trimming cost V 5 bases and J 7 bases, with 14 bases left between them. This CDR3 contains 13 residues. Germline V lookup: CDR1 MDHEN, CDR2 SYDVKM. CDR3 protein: CASSAPNTGTQYF. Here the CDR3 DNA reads TGTGCCAGCAGTGCCCCCAACACGGGGACCCAGTACTTC.

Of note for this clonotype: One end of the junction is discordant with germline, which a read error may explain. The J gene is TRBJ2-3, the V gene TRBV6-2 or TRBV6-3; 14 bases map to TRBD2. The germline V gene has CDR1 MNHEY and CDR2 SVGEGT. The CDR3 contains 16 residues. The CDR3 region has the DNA TGTGCCAGCAAGGGGACTAGCGGGAGAGATGCAGATACGCAGTTTTTT. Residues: CASKGTSGRDADTQFF.

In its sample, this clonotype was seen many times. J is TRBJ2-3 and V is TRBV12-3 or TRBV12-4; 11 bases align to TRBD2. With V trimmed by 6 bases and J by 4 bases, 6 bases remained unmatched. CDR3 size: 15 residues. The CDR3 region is CASRGGGLAADTQYF. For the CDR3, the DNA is TGTGCCAGCAGAGGGGGGGGACTAGCGGCAGATACGCAGTATTTT.

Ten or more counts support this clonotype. CDR3 sequence reads: CASSHQGNEQFF. The DNA of the CDR3 is TGTGCCAGCAGCCACCAGGGCAATGAGCAGTTCTTC. The gene calls are TRBV6-5 and TRBJ2-1; D might be TRBD1 (5 bases). The germline V gene encodes CDR1 MNHEY and CDR2 SVGAGI. Trimming removed 6 bases at V and 6 bases at J, with 9 bases between. The CDR3 loop spans 12 amino acids.

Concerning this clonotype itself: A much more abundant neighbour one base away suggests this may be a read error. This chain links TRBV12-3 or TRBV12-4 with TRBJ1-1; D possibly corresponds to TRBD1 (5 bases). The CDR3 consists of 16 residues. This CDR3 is CTSSLWGRGMNTEAFF. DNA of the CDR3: TGTACCAGCAGTTTATGGGGACGGGGCATGAACACTGAAGCTTTCTTT.

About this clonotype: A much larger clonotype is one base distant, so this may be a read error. DNA of the CDR3: TGTGCCAGCAGCATACTAGAATCAGATACGCAGTATTTT. Its protein is CASSILESDTQYF. The chain recombines TRBV6-2 or TRBV6-3 with TRBJ2-3, with a possible D match to TRBD2 (5 bases). The germline V and J ends were trimmed by 6 bases and 4 bases, with 11 bases remaining between them. Germline loops: CDR1 MNHEY, CDR2 SVGEGT. This CDR3 region has 13 residues.

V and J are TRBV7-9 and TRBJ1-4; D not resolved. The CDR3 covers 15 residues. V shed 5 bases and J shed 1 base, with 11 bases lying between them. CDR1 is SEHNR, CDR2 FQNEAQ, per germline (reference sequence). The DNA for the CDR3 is TGTGCCAGCAGCCCGCCTGGTGAAACTAATGAAAAACTGTTTTTT. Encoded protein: CASSPPGETNEKLFF.

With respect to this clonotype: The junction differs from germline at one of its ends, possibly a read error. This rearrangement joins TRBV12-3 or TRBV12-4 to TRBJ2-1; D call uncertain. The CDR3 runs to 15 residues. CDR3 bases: TGTCCCAGCAGTGCAAGGCGTCTCTCCCTCAATGAGCAGTTCTTC. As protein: CPSSARRLSLNEQFF.

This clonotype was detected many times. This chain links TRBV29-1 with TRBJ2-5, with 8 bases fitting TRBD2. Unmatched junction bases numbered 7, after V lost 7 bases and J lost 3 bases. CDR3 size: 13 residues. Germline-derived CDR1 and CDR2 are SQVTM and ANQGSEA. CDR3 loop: CSGDGGVEETQYF. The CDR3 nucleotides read TGCAGCGGGGACGGGGGGGTCGAAGAGACCCAGTACTTC.

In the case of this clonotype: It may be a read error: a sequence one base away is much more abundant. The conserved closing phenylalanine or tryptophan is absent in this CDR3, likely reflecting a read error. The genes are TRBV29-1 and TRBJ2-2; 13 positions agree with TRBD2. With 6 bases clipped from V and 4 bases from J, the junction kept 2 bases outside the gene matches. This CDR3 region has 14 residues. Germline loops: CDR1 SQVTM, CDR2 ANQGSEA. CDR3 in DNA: TGCAGCGTCCGACTAGCGGGGGGCACCGGGGAGCTGTTTTAT. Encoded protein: CSVRLAGGTGELFY.

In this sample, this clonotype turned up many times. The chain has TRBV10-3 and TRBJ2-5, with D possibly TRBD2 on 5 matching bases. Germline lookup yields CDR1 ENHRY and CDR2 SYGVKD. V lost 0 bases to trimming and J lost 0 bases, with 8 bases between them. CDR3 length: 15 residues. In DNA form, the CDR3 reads TGTGCCATCAGTGAGTCGGCTAGCTACCAAGAGACCCAGTACTTC. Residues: CAISESASYQETQYF.

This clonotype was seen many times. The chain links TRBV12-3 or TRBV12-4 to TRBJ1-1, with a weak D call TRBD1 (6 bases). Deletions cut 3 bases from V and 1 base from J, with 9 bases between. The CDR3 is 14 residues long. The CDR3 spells CASSFQGKNTEAFF. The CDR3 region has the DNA TGTGCCAGCAGTTTCCAGGGGAAGAACACTGAAGCTTTCTTT.

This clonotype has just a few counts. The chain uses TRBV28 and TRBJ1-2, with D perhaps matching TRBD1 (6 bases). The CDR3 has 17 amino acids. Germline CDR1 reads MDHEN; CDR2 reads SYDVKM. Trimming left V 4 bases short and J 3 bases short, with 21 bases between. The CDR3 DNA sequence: TGTGCCAGCAGTTCGGAGACCGGTCGGGGGCAGGACTATGGCTACACCTTC. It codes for CASSSETGRGQDYGYTF.

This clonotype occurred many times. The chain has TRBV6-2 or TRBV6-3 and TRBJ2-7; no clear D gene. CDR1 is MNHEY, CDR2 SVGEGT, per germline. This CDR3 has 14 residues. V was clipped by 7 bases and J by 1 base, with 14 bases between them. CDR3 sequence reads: CASKLTALSYEQYF. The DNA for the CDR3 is TGTGCCAGCAAATTGACGGCCTTATCCTACGAGCAGTACTTC.

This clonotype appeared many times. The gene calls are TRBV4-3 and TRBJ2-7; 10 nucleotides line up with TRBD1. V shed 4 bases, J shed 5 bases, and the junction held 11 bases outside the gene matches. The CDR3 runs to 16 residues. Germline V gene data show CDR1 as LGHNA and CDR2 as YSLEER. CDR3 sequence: CASSLNTGTGVNEQYF. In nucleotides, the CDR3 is TGCGCCAGCAGCCTAAACACCGGGACAGGGGTCAACGAGCAGTACTTC.

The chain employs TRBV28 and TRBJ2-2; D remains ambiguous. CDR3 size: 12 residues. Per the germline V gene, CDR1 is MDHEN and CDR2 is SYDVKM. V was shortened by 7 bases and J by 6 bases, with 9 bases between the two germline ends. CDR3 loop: CASNPGPGELFF. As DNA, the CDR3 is TGTGCCAGCAATCCGGGCCCCGGGGAGCTGTTTTTT.

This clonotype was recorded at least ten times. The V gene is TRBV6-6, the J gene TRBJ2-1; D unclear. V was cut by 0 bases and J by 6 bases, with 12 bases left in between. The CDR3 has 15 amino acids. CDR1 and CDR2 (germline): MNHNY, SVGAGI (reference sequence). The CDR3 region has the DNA TGTGCCAGCAGTTACTCGAACATGTATCGCAATGAGCAGTTCTTC. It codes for CASSYSNMYRNEQFF.

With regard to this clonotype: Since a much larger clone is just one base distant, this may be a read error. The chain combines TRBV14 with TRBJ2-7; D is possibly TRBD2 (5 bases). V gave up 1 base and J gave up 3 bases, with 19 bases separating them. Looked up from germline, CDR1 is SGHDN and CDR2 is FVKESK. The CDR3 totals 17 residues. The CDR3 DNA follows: TGTGCCAGCAGCCAAGTTTTAACGAGGGAGCCCCTCTACGAGCAGTACTTC. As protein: CASSQVLTREPLYEQYF.

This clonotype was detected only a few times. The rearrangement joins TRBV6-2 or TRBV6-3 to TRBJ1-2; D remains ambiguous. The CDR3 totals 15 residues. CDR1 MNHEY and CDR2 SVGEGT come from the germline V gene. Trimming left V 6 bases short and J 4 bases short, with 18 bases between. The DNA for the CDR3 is TGTGCCAGCAGAGGTCCTTTCGACTGGGGCTATGGCTACACCTTC. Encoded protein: CASRGPFDWGYGYTF.

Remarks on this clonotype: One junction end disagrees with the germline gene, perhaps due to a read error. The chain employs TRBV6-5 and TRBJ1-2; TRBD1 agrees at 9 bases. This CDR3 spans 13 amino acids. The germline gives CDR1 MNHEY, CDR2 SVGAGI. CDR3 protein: CGSSYRQGGGYTF. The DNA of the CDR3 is TGTGGCAGCAGTTACAGACAGGGGGGTGGCTACACCTTC.

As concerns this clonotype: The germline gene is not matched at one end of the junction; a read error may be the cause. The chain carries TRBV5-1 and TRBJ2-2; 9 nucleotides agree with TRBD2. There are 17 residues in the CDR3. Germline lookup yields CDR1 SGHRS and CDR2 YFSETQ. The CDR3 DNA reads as TGCGCCAAAAGCTTGGGCATGAGACTAGCCTCTAGCGGGGAGCTGATTTTT. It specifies CAKSLGMRLASSGELIF.